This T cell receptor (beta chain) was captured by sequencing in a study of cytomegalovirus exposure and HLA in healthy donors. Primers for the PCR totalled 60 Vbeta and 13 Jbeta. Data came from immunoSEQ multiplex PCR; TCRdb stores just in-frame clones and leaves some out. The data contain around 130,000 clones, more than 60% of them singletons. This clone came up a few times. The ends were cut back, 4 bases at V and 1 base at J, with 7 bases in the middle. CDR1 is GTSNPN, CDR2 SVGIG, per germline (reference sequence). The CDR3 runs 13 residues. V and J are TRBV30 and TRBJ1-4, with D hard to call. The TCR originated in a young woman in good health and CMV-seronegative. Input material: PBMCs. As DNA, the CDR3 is TGTGCCTGGAACACAGAAACTAATGAAAAACTGTTTTTT. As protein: CAWNTETNEKLFF.